What follows are 21 T cell receptor beta chains derived from one specimen sequenced in a study of blood T cell repertoires in COVID-19 (dated by TCRdb to 2018 to 2020). Library creation used the immunoSEQ multiplex PCR assay. TCRdb's version of the immuneACCESS table is confined to in-frame rearrangements and falls short of the full clone set. An unresolved V gene accounts for under half of the shortfall where checked; the remainder is of unknown origin. This sample holds about 220,000 clones; 82% were observed only once. The top ten hold approximately 3.6% of the sample. Sequencing input: PBMCs or T cells enriched from blood (not recorded which). The receptors come from a woman in her sixties who had recovered from COVID-19.

This clone occurred a few times. The CDR3 reads CASSRVGQGNEKLFF. DNA of the CDR3: TGTGCCAGCAGCCGAGTCGGACAGGGGAATGAAAAACTGTTTTTT. The chain has TRBV5-4 and TRBJ1-4, with 9 nucleotides matching TRBD1. The CDR3 is 15 amino acids. The V and J ends lost 4 bases and 5 bases, in that order; junction bases with no gene match: 6. Germline CDR1 and CDR2: SGHNT and YYREEE (reference sequence).

This clone occurred a few times. The chain has TRBV7-2 and TRBJ2-3; TRBD1 might be the D (5 bases). CDR1 SGHTA and CDR2 FQGNSA come from the germline V gene. This CDR3 spans 12 amino acids. The V gene lost 4 bases and the J gene lost 6 bases, with 8 bases spanning the gap. CDR3 sequence (DNA): TGTGCCAGCAGCTCCTCAGGGGATACGCAGTATTTT. It yields the protein CASSSSGDTQYF. Complete variable domain (other parts from reference TRBV7-2 and TRBJ2-3): GAGVSQSPSNKVTEKGKDVELRCDPISGHTALYWYRQSLGQGLEFLIYFQGNSAPDKSGLPSDRFSAERTGGSVSTLTIQRTQQEDSAVYLCASSSSGDTQYFGPGTRLTVL.

This chain uses TRBV3-1 (or the pseudogene TRBV3-2) with TRBJ2-3, with 10 bases aligning to TRBD1. This CDR3 region has 19 residues. The ends lost 4 bases at V and 6 bases at J; junction bases unmatched: 19. Germline V gene sequence: CDR1 LGHDT, CDR2 YNNKEL (reference sequence). The CDR3 reads CASSPVPGQGIGTVDTQYF. DNA for the CDR3: TGTGCCAGCAGCCCAGTCCCGGGACAGGGGATCGGCACAGTTGATACGCAGTATTTT.

This chain links TRBV5-5 with TRBJ1-2, with D uncertain. Germline assignment: CDR1 SGHKS and CDR2 YYEKEE (reference sequence). V lost 6 bases, J lost 5 bases, and 11 bases lay in between. CDR3 length equals 12 residues. The CDR3 DNA reads as TGTGCCAGCAACCCACCGGGATATGGCTACACCTTC. This gives the protein CASNPPGYGYTF.

In this sample, this clone turned up a few times. The chain joins TRBV7-8 to TRBJ1-4, with 8 bases lining up with TRBD1. Germline loops: CDR1 SGHVS, CDR2 FQNEAQ. V was pared by 1 base and J by 10 bases, with 8 bases of the junction left unmatched. The CDR3 sequence is 15 residues long. The CDR3 DNA follows: TGTGCCAGCAGCTTAGTTTCAGGGGGCAGGGGAAAACTGTTTTTT. Amino acid sequence: CASSLVSGGRGKLFF.

The rearrangement uses TRBV18 and TRBJ2-7; 8 nucleotides align to TRBD1. Germline-derived CDR1 and CDR2 are KGHSH and LQKENI. The ends lost 3 bases at V and 7 bases at J; junction bases unmatched: 5. The CDR3 is 13 residues long. In DNA form, the CDR3 reads TGTGCCAGCTCACCCGGACAGGGCCTGGAGCAGTACTTC. Residues: CASSPGQGLEQYF.

The J gene is TRBJ1-6, the V gene TRBV3-1 (or the pseudogene TRBV3-2); 9 nucleotides line up with TRBD1. This CDR3 has 15 amino acids. Looked up from germline, CDR1 is LGHDT and CDR2 is YNNKEL (reference sequence). The V segment lost 6 bases and the J segment 10 bases; nucleotides outside the gene matches: 10. DNA for the CDR3: TGTGCCAGCAGTCGTGGAGGGACAGGGAAGTCACCCCTCCACTTT. Its protein product is CASSRGGTGKSPLHF.

This clone was counted once. In nucleotides, the CDR3 is TGCGCCAGCAGCCAAGAGGGTCGGAGCCGAAGCTCCTACAATGAGCAGTTCTTC. Protein sequence: CASSQEGRSRSSYNEQFF. V usage is TRBV4-3 and J usage is TRBJ2-1, with D unresolved. V was cut by 0 bases and J by 0 bases, with 15 bases left in between. The CDR3 extends over 18 amino acids. CDR1 and CDR2 (germline): LGHNA, YSLEER.

The V gene is TRBV7-3, the J gene TRBJ1-6; 9 bases fit TRBD1. Germline lookup yields CDR1 SGHTA and CDR2 FQGTGA. This CDR3 has 14 amino acids. After removal of 4 bases from V and 7 bases from J, the junction contained 2 bases not matched to a gene. CDR3 sequence (DNA): TGTGCCAGCAGCTGGACAGGGGAAAATTCACCCCTCCACTTT. Translating it yields CASSWTGENSPLHF.

The gene calls are TRBV27 and TRBJ1-2; perhaps TRBD1 as D (6 bases). Germline V gene sequence: CDR1 MNHEY, CDR2 SMNVEV (reference sequence). Trimming pared 4 bases from V and 2 bases from J, leaving 17 bases between. The CDR3 totals 16 residues. DNA of the CDR3: TGTGCCAGCAGTTCAGAGAAGTTACAGGGCAACTATGGCTACACCTTC. It is translated as CASSSEKLQGNYGYTF.

This chain's CDR3 is CASSPRLAGAHNEQFF. The CDR3 DNA is TGTGCCAGCAGTCCGCGACTAGCGGGGGCCCACAATGAGCAGTTCTTC. The chain combines TRBV6-2 or TRBV6-3 with TRBJ2-1; 12 bases fit TRBD2. V was clipped by 5 bases and J by 5 bases; unmatched bases: 7. The CDR3 length is 16 residues. Looked up from germline, CDR1 is MNHEY and CDR2 is SVGEGT.

This sequence joins TRBV14 and TRBJ1-2, with 8 positions matching TRBD1. The germline CDR1 and CDR2 sequences are SGHDN and FVKESK. The CDR3 has 12 residues. V lost 4 bases, J lost 8 bases, and 3 bases stayed unmatched. The CDR3 protein is CASSPGGFGYTF. In DNA form, the CDR3 reads TGTGCCAGCAGCCCAGGGGGCTTCGGCTACACCTTC.

This clone turned up a few times. The V gene is TRBV27, the J gene TRBJ1-4; 9 bases line up with TRBD1. Germline CDR1 is MNHEY and CDR2 is SMNVEV (reference sequence). After removal of 5 bases from V and 8 bases from J, the junction contained 9 bases not matched to a gene. This CDR3 region has 15 residues. The CDR3 nucleotides read TGTGCCAGCAGTCCACGACAGGGGGGATGGGAAAAACTGTTTTTT. Its protein is CASSPRQGGWEKLFF.

The chain carries TRBV5-1 and TRBJ1-2; 8 nucleotides match TRBD1. Germline values: CDR1 SGHRS, CDR2 YFSETQ. This CDR3 region has 13 residues. The V segment lost 4 bases and the J segment 8 bases; nucleotides outside the gene matches: 7. The CDR3 DNA reads as TGCGCCAGCAGCCCAGGGGGCGCGGGGGGCTACACCTTC. Its translation is CASSPGGAGGYTF. The whole variable domain, remainder taken from reference TRBV5-1 and TRBJ1-2, is KAGVTQTPRYLIKTRGQQVTLSCSPISGHRSVSWYQQTPGQGLQFLFEYFSETQRNKGNFPGRFSGRQFSNSRSEMNVSTLELGDSALYLCASSPGGAGGYTFGSGTRLTVV.

The chain recombines TRBV11-2 with TRBJ2-7; D is perhaps TRBD2 (6 bases). Germline loops: CDR1 SGHAT, CDR2 FQNNGV. This CDR3 region has 16 residues. V was clipped by 0 bases and J by 4 bases, with 16 bases between them. This CDR3 is CASSLEVVGGVYEQYF. The CDR3 DNA reads TGTGCCAGCAGCTTAGAGGTAGTGGGCGGGGTTTACGAGCAGTACTTC.

This chain links TRBV5-1 with TRBJ1-1, with 7 bases fitting TRBD1. The CDR3 length is 13 residues. Germline lookup yields CDR1 SGHRS and CDR2 YFSETQ. The junction had 5 bases not matched to a gene; V was cut back by 4 bases and J by 5 bases. The CDR3, as DNA: TGCGCCAGCAGCAGACCACAGGGGACTGAAGCTTTCTTT. It yields the protein CASSRPQGTEAFF.

The chain combines TRBV7-2 with TRBJ1-3, with a possible D match to TRBD1 (5 bases). The CDR3 length is 14 residues. V was pared by 4 bases and J by 0 bases, with 7 bases between. Per the germline V gene, CDR1 is SGHTA and CDR2 is FQGNSA. The CDR3 loop is CASSSGSSGNTIYF. In nucleotides, the CDR3 is TGTGCCAGCAGCTCAGGGTCCTCTGGAAACACCATATATTTT.

In regard to this clone: In the same sample, other DNA sequences code for this CDR3. V is TRBV2 and J is TRBJ1-5, with TRBD1 matching over 7 bases. Trimming at V came to 6 bases and at J to 0 bases, leaving 5 bases not matched to a gene. In germline, CDR1 is SNHLY, CDR2 FYNNEI. The CDR3 has 15 amino acids. CDR3 amino acids: CASSLNRGSNQPQHF. The CDR3 DNA reads TGTGCCAGCAGCTTAAACAGGGGTAGCAATCAGCCCCAGCATTTT.

The V call is TRBV3-1 (or the pseudogene TRBV3-2), the J call TRBJ2-1, with 8 bases identical to TRBD2. The CDR3 runs to 16 residues. With V trimmed by 3 bases and J by 9 bases, 13 bases remained unmatched. CDR1 LGHDT and CDR2 YNNKEL come from the germline V gene (reference sequence). CDR3 bases: TGTGCCAGCAGCCATTCTGGGACTAGGGCACGTGGTGAGCAGTTCTTC. This gives the protein CASSHSGTRARGEQFF.

V and J are TRBV19 and TRBJ1-1; TRBD1 aligns across 8 bases. J gave up 1 base and V 6 bases, and 4 bases lay outside the gene matches. CDR3 length: 14 residues. Germline loops: CDR1 LNHDA, CDR2 SQIVND (reference sequence). CDR3 amino acids: CASRGQGRNTEAFF. CDR3 bases: TGTGCCAGTAGAGGACAGGGAAGGAACACTGAAGCTTTCTTT.

The chain uses TRBV3-1 (or the pseudogene TRBV3-2) and TRBJ2-2; 7 nucleotides align to TRBD1. The CDR3 contains 15 residues. V shed 4 bases, J shed 5 bases, and the junction held 7 bases outside the gene matches. The germline CDR1 and CDR2 sequences are LGHDT and YNNKEL (reference sequence). The CDR3 is CASSLTGVRTGELFF. The CDR3 DNA follows: TGTGCCAGCAGCCTAACAGGGGTGAGGACCGGGGAGCTGTTTTTT.